The present entry profiles one TCR beta chain with its context. What it recognizes is unknown. Clones were sequenced by immunoSEQ multiplex PCR, and TCRdb holds only the in-frame ones, with some missing. The table lists more than 75,000 clones, over 85% of them singletons. Unstimulated Tregs (CD4+CD25+CD127-) and CD4+CD25- non-Tregs were sorted from PBMCs. The source of the sample is a study of Tregs in tolerant kidney transplant recipients. The study, taken as a whole, reports: Biological reproducibility was not directly addressed, but technical replication error appeared minimal.

The origin of this receptor is a human donor who received a combined kidney and bone marrow transplant. Source: CD4+ T cells from blood, taken before the transplant.

CDR3 nucleotides: TGTGCCAGCAGCTTAACTCCTGAACTTACCTACAATGAGCAGTTCTTC. Translated: CASSLTPELTYNEQFF. The V call is TRBV7-3, the J call TRBJ2-1; D is unclear. Germline CDR1 and CDR2: SGHTA and FQGTGA. Trimming shortened V by 0 bases and J by 2 bases, and 11 bases separated the two germline ends. CDR3 size: 16 residues.